These T cell receptor beta chains were read from a single sample in a study of tumor-infiltrating lymphocytes in primary liver carcinoma. TCRdb re-called the multiplex PCR reads through MiXCR, storing one row per CDR3 protein. The data show about 330,000 distinct CDR3 sequences, 65% seen once. The material sequenced was peripheral blood. These receptors all stem from a man aged 40-49 years with primary liver carcinoma and hepatitis B virus infection. Each CDR3 is given with its conserved first and last residue. The order of the fields is V gene, J gene, D gene, clone size, CDR3 DNA, CDR3 protein. D genes are given only for firm matches. Size is omitted from some rows. Given values are once, few, many or a class for expanded clones.

>TRBV28|TRBJ1-1|TRBD1|.
TGTGCCAGCAGTTTGGGACAGATAAACACTGAAGCTTTCTTT
CASSLGQINTEAFF
>TRBV2|TRBJ1-1|.|few
TGTGCCAGAAGATTAGTTACTGAAGCTTTCTTT
CARRLVTEAFF
>TRBV5-6|TRBJ2-7|TRBD2|few
TGTGCCAGCAGCTTGGGGCGGACTAGCGGGAGTTACTACGAGCAGTACTTC
CASSLGRTSGSYYEQYF
>TRBV5-1|TRBJ2-5|TRBD2|.
TGCGCCAGCAGCTACTGGGGACTAGAGGAAGAGACCCAGTACTTC
CASSYWGLEEETQYF
>TRBV30|TRBJ1-5|.|.
TGTGCCTGGAATGTAGATCCAGGGCAACAGCCCCAGCATTTT
CAWNVDPGQQPQHF
>TRBV4-3|TRBJ2-2|.|.
TGCGCCAGCAGCCGAGAATGGTTAGCGGCGAACACCGGGGAGCTGTTTTTT
CASSREWLAANTGELFF
>TRBV11-2|TRBJ2-3|.|few
TGTGCTAGCGGCTTACAAGGGCTTGCGGATACGCAGTATTTT
CASGLQGLADTQYF
>TRBV12-3/TRBV12-4|TRBJ2-7|TRBD1|.
TGTGCCAGCAGGCCGACAGGGGGAGGCTACGAGCAGTACTTC
CASRPTGGGYEQYF
>TRBV5-1|TRBJ2-2|.|once
TGCGCCAGCAGCTCCAAGGGACAGAACACCGGGGAGCTGTTTTTT
CASSSKGQNTGELFF
>TRBV28|TRBJ2-7|.|.
TGTGCCAGCAGTTTACGGGGTCTCGAGCAGTGCTTC
CASSLRGLEQCF
>TRBV10-2|TRBJ2-7|TRBD2|.
TGCGCCAGCAGTGAGTCTTCCAGCGGGAATGGCGAGCAGTACTTC
CASSESSSGNGEQYF
>TRBV29-1|TRBJ2-1|TRBD1|.
TGCAGCGTTGAACGGGACAGGGGAACCCAGCCCAATGAACAGTTCTTC
CSVERDRGTQPNEQFF
>TRBV6-2/TRBV6-3|TRBJ2-5|.|few
TGTGCCACCTTAATCCGACCCGCCCAACGGAGACAGCTCCAAGAGACCCGGTACTTC
CATLIRPAQRRQLQETRYF
>TRBV6-5|TRBJ2-6|.|many
TGTGCCAGCATGGGTCTCTCTGGGGCCAACGTCCTGACTTTC
CASMGLSGANVLTF
>TRBV30|TRBJ2-2|.|.
TGTGTCTGGAGTCCCAAGAACACCGGGGAGCTGTTTTTT
CVWSPKNTGELFF
>TRBV6-5|TRBJ2-1|TRBD1|.
TGTGCCAGCAGTTCGGACAGGCACGATGAGCAGTTCTTC
CASSSDRHDEQFF